This TCR beta chain originates from a study of human T cells and chemical hapten exposure. The wider study: Small discrepancies in pooled library volume mainly accounted for the varying TCR yields per sample.

Time point given: pre-sensitization, week 0. Sample treatment: therapeutic diphenylcyclopropenone sensitization with weekly scalp DPC. Donors, patients with alopecia ranging from 18 to 70 years old and judged suitable for DPC, provided samples. This clonotype was seen many times. The antigen remains undetermined. The study, taken as a whole, reports: Sensitization with DPC brought no change to TCRs above 1 in 1000 in frequency.

The library labeled individual cDNA molecules by adding unique molecular identifiers to them. Using its own MiXCR run on the RACE reads, TCRdb lists one record per CDR3 protein. The sample yields roughly 60,000 distinct CDR3 sequences, 6.7% seen once. J was trimmed by 8 bases and V by 4 bases; bases with no gene match: 6. The CDR3 is made up of 14 amino acids. This TCR was recovered from a woman aged 30 to 39 with alopecia areata. Some clones in this sample may be carry-over from other donors' samples. Sample: whole blood, taken in connection with sensitization to the hapten diphenylcyclopropenone (DPC). V is TRBV12-3 or TRBV12-4 and J is TRBJ1-5; 9 bases agree with TRBD1. In DNA form, the CDR3 reads TGTGCCAGCAGTTACACAGGGGGCAGGAAGCCCCAGCATTTT. This encodes CASSYTGGRKPQHF.